This TCR beta chain came from a study of cytomegalovirus exposure and HLA in healthy donors. Study-level background: A prior analysis found roughly 110 million unique TCR beta sequences from around 190 million T cells. Study-level points and caveats: An analysis was carried out later, and it reportedly showed fewer N-insertions in an Asian-associated ancestry cluster than the roughly 670-donor mean. Some V segments, including TRBV6-2 and TRBV6-3, were excluded as indistinguishable.

Primers: 60 Vbeta forward and 13 Jbeta reverse. Repertoires were generated with immunoSEQ multiplex PCR, while TCRdb's copy carries only in-frame clones and drops some. The sample holds some 170,000 clones, roughly 65% seen once. The CDR3 sequence is 15 residues long. Trimming pared 2 bases from V and 7 bases from J, leaving 15 bases between. Looked up from germline, CDR1 is KGHSH and CDR2 is LQKENI. Concerning this clone itself: No antigen is known for it.

The sequence derives from a man aged 18 to 30 in good health and CMV-seropositive. The sequenced sample consisted of PBMCs. This chain connects TRBV18 to TRBJ1-5; tentative D call: TRBD1 (6 bases). CDR3 protein: CASSPEGGGEQPQHF. DNA for the CDR3: TGTGCCAGCTCACCAGAAGGGGGAGGGGAACAGCCCCAGCATTTT.